This TCR beta chain stems from a study of T cell repertoires in cytomegalovirus infection. The wider study: CMV infection and matching HLA type were both indicated by public TCR beta signatures.

TCRdb re-derived calls from the reads in MiXCR, one entry per CDR3 protein. The sample records 200,000 or so distinct CDR3 sequences, 28% being singletons. Per the germline V gene, CDR1 is SGHTA and CDR2 is FQGNSA. V trimming: 2 bases; J trimming: 5 bases; junction bases outside the gene matches: 10. The length of the CDR3 is 16 residues. The receptor was derived from a human donor in good health (CMV status not recorded). Some clones in this sample may be carry-over from other donors' samples. The J gene is TRBJ2-5, the V gene TRBV7-2; 8 bases fit TRBD1. The sample was PBMCs. CDR3 amino acids: CASSLRGQATWETQYF. In nucleotides, the CDR3 is TGTGCCAGCAGCTTACGGGGACAGGCAACATGGGAGACCCAGTACTTC.